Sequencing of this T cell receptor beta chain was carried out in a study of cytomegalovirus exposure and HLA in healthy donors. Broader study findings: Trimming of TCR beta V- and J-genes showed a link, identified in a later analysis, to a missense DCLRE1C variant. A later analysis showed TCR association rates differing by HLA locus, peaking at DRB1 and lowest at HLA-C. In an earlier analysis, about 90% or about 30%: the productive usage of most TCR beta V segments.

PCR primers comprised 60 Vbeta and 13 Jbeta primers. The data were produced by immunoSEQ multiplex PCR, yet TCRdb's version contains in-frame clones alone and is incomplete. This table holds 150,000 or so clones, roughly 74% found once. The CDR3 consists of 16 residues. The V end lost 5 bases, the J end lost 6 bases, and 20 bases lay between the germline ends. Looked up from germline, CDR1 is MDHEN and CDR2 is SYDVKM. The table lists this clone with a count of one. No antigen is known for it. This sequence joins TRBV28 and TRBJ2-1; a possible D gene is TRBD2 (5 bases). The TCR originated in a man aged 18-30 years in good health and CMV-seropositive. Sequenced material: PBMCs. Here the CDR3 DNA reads TGTGCCAGCAGTCCACCAGCAGGCGGGTCAGGCAATGAGCAGTTCTTC. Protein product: CASSPPAGGSGNEQFF.